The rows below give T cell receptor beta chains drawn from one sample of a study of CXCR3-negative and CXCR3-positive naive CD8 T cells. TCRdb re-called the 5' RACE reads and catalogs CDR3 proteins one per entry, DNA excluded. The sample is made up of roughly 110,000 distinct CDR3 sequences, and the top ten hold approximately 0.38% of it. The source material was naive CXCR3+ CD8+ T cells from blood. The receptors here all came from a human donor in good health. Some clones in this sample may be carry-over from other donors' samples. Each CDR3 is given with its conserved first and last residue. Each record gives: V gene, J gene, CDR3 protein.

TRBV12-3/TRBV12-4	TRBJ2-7	CASSFSGQGVREQYF
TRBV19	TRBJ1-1	CASTPGTENTEAFF
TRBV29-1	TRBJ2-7	CSVGWGSYEQYF
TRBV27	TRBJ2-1	CASSFGTGSYNEQFF
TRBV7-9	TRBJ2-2	CASSHDLPELFF
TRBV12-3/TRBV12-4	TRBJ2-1	CASLSQGNYNEQFF
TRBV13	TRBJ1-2	CASSPRGHPTNYGYTF
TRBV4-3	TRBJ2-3	CASSQEEAEWDTQYF
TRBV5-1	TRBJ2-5	CASSLWGAGVGETQYF
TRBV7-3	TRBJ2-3	CASSLPGQGSDTQYF
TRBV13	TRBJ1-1	CASSLSGRPDIEAFF
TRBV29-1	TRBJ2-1	CSVQNDRAVYNEQFF
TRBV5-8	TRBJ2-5	CASSQLTSSPPETQYF
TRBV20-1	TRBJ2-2	CSATDRPNTGELFF
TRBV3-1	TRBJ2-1	CASSHLSWTRYNEQFF
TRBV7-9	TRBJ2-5	CASSLSTGPETQYF
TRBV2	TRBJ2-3	CASSELAGATDTQYF
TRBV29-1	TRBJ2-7	CSVLERGYYEQYF
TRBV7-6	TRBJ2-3	CASSDTGGGGTDTQYF
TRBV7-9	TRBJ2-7	CASSATGTKPYEQYF
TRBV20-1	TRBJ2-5	CSATTVLQETQYF
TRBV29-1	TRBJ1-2	CSADATVGVYGYTF
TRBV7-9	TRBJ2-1	CASFRLAGGHTEQFF
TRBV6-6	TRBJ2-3	CASSYLRGPSTDTQYF
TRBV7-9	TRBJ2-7	CASSSAGGDREQYF
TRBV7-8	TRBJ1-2	CTSSLAWVSNYGYTF
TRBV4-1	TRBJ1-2	CASSPPLRDFPNYGYTF
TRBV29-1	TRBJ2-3	CSVAVSTDTQYF
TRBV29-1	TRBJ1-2	CSVERGHYGYTF
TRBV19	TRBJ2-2	CASSPRLVGTGELFF
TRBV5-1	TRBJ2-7	CASSLGTTAYEQYF
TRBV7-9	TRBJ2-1	CASSFGRAEKSSYNEQFF
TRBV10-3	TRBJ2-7	CAISDLRDRTYEQYF
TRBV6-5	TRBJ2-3	CASSPTSGSRTDTQYF
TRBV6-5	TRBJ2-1	CASGTDSQGGAYNEQFF
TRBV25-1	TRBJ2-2	CASSERNTGARELFF
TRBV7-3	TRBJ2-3	CASSSSGTDTQYF
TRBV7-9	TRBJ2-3	CASSLSKGGSTDTQYF
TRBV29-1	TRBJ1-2	CSVPLTYYGYTF
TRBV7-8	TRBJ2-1	CASRSYRDSQINEQFF
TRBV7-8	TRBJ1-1	CASSSRQGGTEAFF
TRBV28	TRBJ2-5	CASSLWGGTLFDDQYF
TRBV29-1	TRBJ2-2	CSVESGGTNTGELFF
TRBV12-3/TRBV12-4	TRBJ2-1	CASSPGLTNEQFF